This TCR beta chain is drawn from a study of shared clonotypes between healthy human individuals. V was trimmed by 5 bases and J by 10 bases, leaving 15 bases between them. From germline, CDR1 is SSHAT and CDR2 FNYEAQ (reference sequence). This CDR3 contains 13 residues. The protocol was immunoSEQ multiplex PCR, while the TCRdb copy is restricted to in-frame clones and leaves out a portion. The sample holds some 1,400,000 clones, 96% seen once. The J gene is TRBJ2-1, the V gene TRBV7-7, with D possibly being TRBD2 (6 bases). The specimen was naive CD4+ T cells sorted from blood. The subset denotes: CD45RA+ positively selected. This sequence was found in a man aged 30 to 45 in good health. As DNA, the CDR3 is TGTGCCAGCAGCCTGGGGGGAGCAGGGGAGCAGTTCTTC. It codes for CASSLGGAGEQFF.